The present T cell receptor (beta chain) was sequenced within a study of T cells after yellow fever vaccination. Whole-study results and caveats: Only a small proportion of the clonotypes turned up in both the CD4 and the CD8 compartments, likely arising from convergent recombination.

Turning to this clonotype: Its antigen is not known.

Researchers made TCR cDNA using 5'RACE template switching, and this step added a universal primer site and UMIs. Via MiXCR, TCRdb re-called the 5' RACE reads, giving one row per CDR3 protein. The profile covers under 500,000 distinct CDR3 sequences, with around 20% appearing a single time and roughly a sixth taken by the ten largest. Germline V CDR1 and CDR2: KGHSH, LQKENI. CDR3 length equals 14 residues. Deletions cut 0 bases from V and 1 base from J, with 6 bases between. The sequence was collected from a man between 18 and 35 years old who received the YFV17D yellow fever vaccine. The chain is built from TRBV18 and TRBJ1-1, with D hard to call. This sample comprised PBMCs, obtained before the yellow fever booster vaccination. CDR3 loop: CASSPPLGNTEAFF. As DNA, the CDR3 is TGTGCCAGCTCACCACCGTTAGGGAACACTGAAGCTTTCTTT.